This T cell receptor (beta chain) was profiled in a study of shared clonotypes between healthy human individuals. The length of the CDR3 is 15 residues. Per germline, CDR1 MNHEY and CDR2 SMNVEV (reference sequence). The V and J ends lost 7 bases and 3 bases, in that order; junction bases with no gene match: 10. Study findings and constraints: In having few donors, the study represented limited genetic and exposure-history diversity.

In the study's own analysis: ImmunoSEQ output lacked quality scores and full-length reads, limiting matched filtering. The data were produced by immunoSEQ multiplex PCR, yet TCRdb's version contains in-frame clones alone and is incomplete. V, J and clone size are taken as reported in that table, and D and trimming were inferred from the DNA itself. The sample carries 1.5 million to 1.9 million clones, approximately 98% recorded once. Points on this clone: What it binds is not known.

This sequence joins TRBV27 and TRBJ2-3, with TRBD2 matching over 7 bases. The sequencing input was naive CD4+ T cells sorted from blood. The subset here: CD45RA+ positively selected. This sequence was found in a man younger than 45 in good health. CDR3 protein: CASTATYGRTDTQYF. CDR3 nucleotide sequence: TGTGCCAGCACAGCTACGTACGGGAGGACAGATACGCAGTATTTT.